Each of the 26 T cell receptor beta chains below was sequenced from the same sample in a study of T cells in Graves' hyperthyroidism and ophthalmopathy. TCR beta CDR3 region amplification was performed from RNA transcripts. The HTBI primer set served for first-round RT-PCR of the TCR CDR3. TCRdb processed the multiplex PCR reads anew with MiXCR; each CDR3 protein has one entry. The sample records hundreds of thousands of distinct CDR3 sequences, roughly 13% being singletons. The sequencing input was blood. These receptors were taken from a woman aged 40-49 years with Graves' ophthalmopathy.

This sequence joins TRBV19 and TRBJ2-3, with D possibly TRBD2 on 6 matching bases. Germline V gene data show CDR1 as LNHDA and CDR2 as SQIVND (reference sequence). The V and J ends lost 2 bases and 0 bases respectively, with 12 bases between them. This CDR3 spans 16 amino acids. CDR3 loop: CASSIWGGKSTDTQYF. CDR3 nucleotide sequence: TGTGCCAGTAGTATATGGGGCGGGAAGAGCACAGATACGCAGTATTTT.

This clonotype was counted at least ten times. The chain recombines TRBV7-8 with TRBJ1-1, with D possibly TRBD1 on 5 matching bases. The V and J ends lost 4 bases and 5 bases respectively, with 14 bases between them. The germline V gene encodes CDR1 SGHVS and CDR2 FQNEAQ. The CDR3 sequence is 14 residues long. DNA for the CDR3: TGTGCCAGCAGCTCCCAGGGTTTAGTAACTGAAGCTTTCTTT. This codes for CASSSQGLVTEAFF.

This clonotype was observed a few times. V and J are TRBV5-1 and TRBJ1-1, with 8 bases identical to TRBD1. Trimming removed 2 bases from V and 2 bases from J; junction bases left unmatched: 11. Germline CDR1 reads SGHRS; CDR2 reads YFSETQ. CDR3 length: 17 amino acids. The DNA for the CDR3 is TGCGCCAGCAGCTTCTTTCACAGGGGGGGATTAAACACTGAAGCTTTCTTT. This sequence encodes CASSFFHRGGLNTEAFF.

This clonotype was observed many times. The V and J genes are TRBV24-1 and TRBJ1-2; D remains ambiguous. Looked up from germline, CDR1 is KGHDR and CDR2 is SFDVKD. Trimming left V 4 bases short and J 0 bases short, with 11 bases between. The CDR3 consists of 15 residues. The CDR3 loop reads CATSENTGTNYGYTF. As DNA, the CDR3 is TGTGCCACCAGTGAGAACACCGGGACTAACTATGGCTACACCTTC.

This clonotype has a count of ten or more. V usage is TRBV7-2 and J usage is TRBJ2-3, with D maybe TRBD1 (6 bases). This CDR3 contains 17 residues. The V gene's germline CDR1 is SGHTA and CDR2 FQGNSA. V was shortened by 4 bases and J by 1 base, with 18 bases between the two germline ends. The CDR3 reads CASSSRFVGARTDTQYF. Written as DNA, the CDR3 is TGTGCCAGCAGCTCCCGCTTTGTGGGGGCCCGCACAGATACGCAGTATTTT.

This clonotype was detected a few times. The chain joins TRBV5-1 to TRBJ1-2, with D tentatively TRBD1 (5 bases). Trimming left V 0 bases short and J 4 bases short, with 22 bases between. The length of the CDR3 is 18 residues. Germline values: CDR1 SGHRS, CDR2 YFSETQ. CDR3 sequence reads: CASSLDGQGSAQGYGYTF. The DNA of the CDR3 is TGCGCCAGCAGCTTGGACGGGCAGGGCTCAGCTCAGGGCTATGGCTACACCTTC.

In regard to this clonotype: A much larger clone lies a single base off, so this may be a read error. The chain joins TRBV10-3 to TRBJ2-7; tentatively, D is TRBD2 (6 bases). This CDR3 has 14 amino acids. CDR1 ENHRY and CDR2 SYGVKD come from the germline V gene. V shed 8 bases and J shed 6 bases, with 20 bases lying between them. CDR3 in amino acids: CAIGTDGGSSEQYF. CDR3 nucleotides: TGTGCCATCGGGACTGACGGTGGATCTAGCGAGCAGTACTTC.

The rearrangement links TRBV10-3 to TRBJ1-2; D gene unclear. The germline V and J ends were trimmed by 3 bases and 0 bases, with 11 bases remaining between them. Germline V gene lookup returns CDR1 ENHRY and CDR2 SYGVKD. The CDR3 is made up of 15 amino acids. This CDR3 reads CAISEWQSSNYGYTF. Here the CDR3 DNA reads TGTGCCATCAGTGAATGGCAGTCCTCTAACTATGGCTACACCTTC.

Only a few counts were recorded for this clonotype. The chain joins TRBV19 to TRBJ1-1; D not certain. In germline, CDR1 is LNHDA, CDR2 SQIVND (reference sequence). V was pared by 1 base and J by 1 base, with 10 bases between. This CDR3 has 15 residues. The CDR3, as DNA: TGTGCCAGTAGTATAGCCCCGTCAGGGAACACTGAAGCTTTCTTT. Amino acids: CASSIAPSGNTEAFF.

This clonotype was counted ten times or more. The chain has TRBV15 and TRBJ2-6, with D tentatively TRBD1 (5 bases). Looked up from germline, CDR1 is LNHNV and CDR2 is YYDKDF (reference sequence). Between the trimmed V and J ends, which lost 0 bases and 4 bases, there was a span of 10 bases. This CDR3 comprises 16 residues. CDR3 coding DNA: TGTGCCACCAGCAGAGATAAAGGGGTCGGGGCCAACGTCCTGACTTTC. It translates to CATSRDKGVGANVLTF.

The chain couples TRBV2 to TRBJ2-5; no clear D gene. The CDR3 runs to 13 residues. Germline CDR1 reads SNHLY; CDR2 reads FYNNEI. The germline V and J ends were trimmed by 6 bases and 5 bases, with 13 bases remaining between them. The DNA of the CDR3 is TGTGCCAGCAGCTCACCCCTCGGGGAGACCCAGTACTTC. This translates into CASSSPLGETQYF.

This clonotype was seen many times. This rearrangement joins TRBV20-1 to TRBJ1-5; TRBD1 aligns across 10 bases. This CDR3 contains 17 residues. After removal of 7 bases from V and 1 base from J, the junction contained 13 bases not matched to a gene. Per germline, CDR1 DFQATT and CDR2 SNEGSKA (reference sequence). The CDR3 bases are TGCAGTGTACGATCCGACAGGGGGCCGGCGAGCAATCAGCCCCAGCATTTT. This codes for CSVRSDRGPASNQPQHF.

The chain recombines TRBV4-1 with TRBJ2-5; a weak D match, TRBD2 (5 bases). CDR3 size: 12 residues. The germline V and J ends were trimmed by 8 bases and 7 bases, with 14 bases remaining between them. Germline CDR1 MGHRA, CDR2 YSYEKL. The CDR3 DNA reads as TGCGCCAGCGAGGGAGCCCCAGGGACCCAGTACTTC. It encodes CASEGAPGTQYF.

The V and J genes are TRBV28 and TRBJ2-3, with 8 bases fitting TRBD1. Germline CDR1 is MDHEN and CDR2 is SYDVKM. Trimming removed 7 bases from V and 0 bases from J; junction bases left unmatched: 6. The CDR3 covers 15 residues. CDR3 nucleotide sequence: TGTGCCAGCACCTCTCAGGGGGCTAGCACAGATACGCAGTATTTT. This codes for CASTSQGASTDTQYF.

This chain joins TRBV19 and TRBJ1-1, with D possibly matching TRBD1 (6 bases). Germline loops: CDR1 LNHDA, CDR2 SQIVND (reference sequence). The V gene lost 8 bases and the J gene lost 1 base, with 11 bases spanning the gap. The CDR3 runs 13 residues. CDR3 in amino acids: CASGEQGNTEAFF. CDR3 nucleotides: TGTGCCAGTGGTGAACAGGGGAACACTGAAGCTTTCTTT. Supplemented by reference TRBV19 and TRBJ1-1, the full variable domain reads DGGITQSPKYLFRKEGQNVTLSCEQNLNHDAMYWYRQDPGQGLRLIYYSQIVNDFQKGDIAEGYSVSREKKESFPLTVTSAQKNPTAFYLCASGEQGNTEAFFGQGTRLTVV.

The chain employs TRBV6-9 and TRBJ2-7, with 12 bases that match TRBD2. The CDR3 runs 16 residues. Germline V gives CDR1 MNHGY, CDR2 SVAAGI. The junction had 9 bases not matched to a gene; V was cut back by 4 bases and J by 5 bases. CDR3 sequence: CASSSLAGGQRNEQYF. The CDR3 nucleotides are TGTGCCAGCAGTTCACTAGCGGGGGGCCAACGGAACGAGCAGTACTTC.

The CDR3 DNA follows: TGTGCCACCAGTGACCCGACAGGGAGTACGAACACCGGGGAGCTGTTTTTT. This translates into CATSDPTGSTNTGELFF. The gene calls are TRBV24-1 and TRBJ2-2; 7 bases fit TRBD1. Germline CDR1 and CDR2: KGHDR and SFDVKD. Unmatched junction bases numbered 7, after V lost 4 bases and J lost 0 bases. The length of the CDR3 is 17 residues.

This clonotype was recorded at least ten times. This chain joins TRBV28 and TRBJ1-5; possible D gene TRBD1, 6 bases. The CDR3 totals 15 residues. Germline CDR1 MDHEN, CDR2 SYDVKM. V was clipped by 6 bases and J by 2 bases, with 14 bases between them. Here the CDR3 reads CASSPAKGGNQPQHF. DNA for the CDR3: TGTGCCAGCAGCCCGGCGAAGGGGGGCAATCAGCCCCAGCATTTT.

Many counts were recorded for this clonotype. The rearrangement joins TRBV5-1 to TRBJ1-2; D is perhaps TRBD1 (6 bases). CDR1 and CDR2 from the germline V gene are SGHRS and YFSETQ. The CDR3 runs 15 residues. The ends were cut back, 2 bases at V and 4 bases at J, with 15 bases in the middle. CDR3 DNA sequence: TGCGCCAGCAGCTTCGGTGGGGGCGAGTTCTATGGCTACACCTTC. This translates into CASSFGGGEFYGYTF.

There are a few counts of this clonotype. This chain connects TRBV5-1 to TRBJ2-7, with 7 bases fitting TRBD2. The V gene end was trimmed by 3 bases and the J gene end by 7 bases; junction bases not matched to a gene: 13. The CDR3 sequence is 15 residues long. Germline CDR1 and CDR2: SGHRS and YFSETQ. The CDR3 loop reads CASSSGLRTAREQYF. The CDR3 DNA reads as TGCGCCAGCAGCTCGGGACTACGGACCGCGCGGGAGCAGTACTTC.

This clonotype was observed a few times. J is TRBJ2-2 and V is TRBV14, with 7 bases lining up with TRBD1. The V gene end was trimmed by 0 bases and the J gene end by 2 bases; junction bases not matched to a gene: 6. CDR1 is SGHDN and CDR2 is FVKESK in the germline V gene. The CDR3 totals 17 residues. This CDR3 is CASSQDEWTGNTGELFF. Written as DNA, the CDR3 is TGTGCCAGCAGCCAAGATGAGTGGACAGGCAACACCGGGGAGCTGTTTTTT. The full variable domain, with the rest looked up from reference TRBV14 and TRBJ2-2, is EAGVTQFPSHSVIEKGQTVTLRCDPISGHDNLYWYRRVMGKEIKFLLHFVKESKQDESGMPNNRFLAERTGGTYSTLKVQPAELEDSGVYFCASSQDEWTGNTGELFFGEGSRLTVL.

This clonotype was found many times. The chain links TRBV7-2 to TRBJ2-1; D call uncertain. This CDR3 has 13 amino acids. The V gene lost 3 bases and the J gene lost 10 bases, with 13 bases spanning the gap. Germline lookup yields CDR1 SGHTA and CDR2 FQGNSA. The DNA of the CDR3 is TGTGCCAGCAGCTTCGGGCCCCGTGGGGAGCAGTTCTTC. Its translation is CASSFGPRGEQFF.

This clonotype was seen ten or more times. This sequence joins TRBV20-1 and TRBJ2-7, with D possibly being TRBD1 (6 bases). The CDR3 runs to 16 residues. V lost 2 bases and J 3 bases, leaving 20 bases between the germline ends. Germline CDR1 reads DFQATT; CDR2 reads SNEGSKA (reference sequence). CDR3 loop: CSARPVGQAIRYEQYF. Here the CDR3 DNA reads TGCAGTGCTAGACCTGTGGGACAAGCGATCCGCTACGAGCAGTACTTC.

This chain connects TRBV20-1 to TRBJ2-1; D is unresolved. V was cut by 5 bases and J by 5 bases, with 4 bases left in between. This CDR3 spans 10 amino acids. Per the germline V gene, CDR1 is DFQATT and CDR2 is SNEGSKA (reference sequence). The CDR3 nucleotides read TGCAGTGCTGTCGACAATGAGCAGTTCTTC. As protein: CSAVDNEQFF.

This clonotype was detected many times. The chain carries TRBV12-3 or TRBV12-4 and TRBJ2-7; D may be TRBD1 (5 bases). The CDR3 sequence is 14 residues long. V was shortened by 2 bases and J by 3 bases, with 11 bases between the two germline ends. The CDR3 DNA reads as TGTGCCAGCAGTTTAATGGCAGGGAACTACGAGCAGTACTTC. As protein: CASSLMAGNYEQYF.

This clonotype was detected many times. J is TRBJ1-1 and V is TRBV5-1, with 7 bases aligning to TRBD1. Germline V CDR1 and CDR2: SGHRS, YFSETQ. This CDR3 is 15 amino acids long. V lost 3 bases to trimming and J lost 2 bases; unmatched junction nucleotides: 7. The CDR3 loop reads CASSSSGQLNTEAFF. CDR3 DNA sequence: TGCGCCAGCAGCTCATCGGGACAGCTAAACACTGAAGCTTTCTTT.